This TCR beta chain was obtained from a study of blood T cell repertoires in COVID-19. Study details: Whether acute or convalescent, the COVID-19 samples came from the United States, Italy and Spain.

The protocol was immunoSEQ multiplex PCR, while the TCRdb copy is restricted to in-frame clones and leaves out a portion. The table records around 190,000 clones, more than 75% of them present only once. This CDR3 spans 11 amino acids. The germline V gene encodes CDR1 SNHLY and CDR2 FYNNEI. V was cut by 6 bases and J by 9 bases, with 11 bases left in between. The receptor was isolated from a human donor in a cohort sampled during active COVID-19. The sequencing sample was made of peripheral blood. The genes are TRBV2 and TRBJ1-1; no clear D. The CDR3 sequence is CASRGREQAFF. CDR3 DNA sequence: TGTGCCAGCAGGGGGAGGGAGCAAGCTTTCTTT.